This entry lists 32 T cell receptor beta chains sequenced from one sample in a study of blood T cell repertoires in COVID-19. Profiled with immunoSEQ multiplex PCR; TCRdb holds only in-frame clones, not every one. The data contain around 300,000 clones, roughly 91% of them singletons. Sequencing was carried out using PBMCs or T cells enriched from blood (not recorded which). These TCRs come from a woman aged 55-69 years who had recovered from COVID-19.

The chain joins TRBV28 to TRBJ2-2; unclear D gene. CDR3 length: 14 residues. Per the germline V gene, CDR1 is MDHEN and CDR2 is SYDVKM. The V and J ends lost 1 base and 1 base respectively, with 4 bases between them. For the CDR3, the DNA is TGTGCCAGCAGTTTATCACAGAACACCGGGGAGCTGTTTTTT. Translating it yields CASSLSQNTGELFF.

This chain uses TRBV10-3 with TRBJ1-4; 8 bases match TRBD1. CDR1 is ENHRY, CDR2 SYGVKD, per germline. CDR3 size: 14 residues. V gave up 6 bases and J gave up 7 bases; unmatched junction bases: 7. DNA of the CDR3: TGTGCCATCAGAGCCGACAGGGGAGGTGAAAAACTGTTTTTT. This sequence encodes CAIRADRGGEKLFF.

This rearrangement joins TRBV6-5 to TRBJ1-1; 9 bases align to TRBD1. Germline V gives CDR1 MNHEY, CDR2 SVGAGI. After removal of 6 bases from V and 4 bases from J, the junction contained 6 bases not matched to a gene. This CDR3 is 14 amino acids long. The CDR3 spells CASRRTGVTTEAFF. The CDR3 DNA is TGTGCCAGCAGGAGGACAGGGGTCACCACTGAAGCTTTCTTT.

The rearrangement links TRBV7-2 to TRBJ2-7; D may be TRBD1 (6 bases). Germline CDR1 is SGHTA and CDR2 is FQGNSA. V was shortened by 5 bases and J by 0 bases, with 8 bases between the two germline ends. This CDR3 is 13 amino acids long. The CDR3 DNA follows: TGTGCCAGCAGCCGGACAGTCTCCTACGAGCAGTACTTC. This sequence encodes CASSRTVSYEQYF.

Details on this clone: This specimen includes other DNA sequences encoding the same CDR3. This CDR3 reads CASSLGQGNTEAFF. The CDR3 DNA follows: TGTGCCAGCAGCTTAGGACAGGGGAACACTGAAGCTTTCTTT. V gene TRBV7-9 combines with J gene TRBJ1-1; 7 bases agree with TRBD1. Germline CDR1 is SEHNR and CDR2 is FQNEAQ (reference sequence). V trimming: 1 base; J trimming: 1 base; junction bases outside the gene matches: 0. CDR3 length: 14 amino acids.

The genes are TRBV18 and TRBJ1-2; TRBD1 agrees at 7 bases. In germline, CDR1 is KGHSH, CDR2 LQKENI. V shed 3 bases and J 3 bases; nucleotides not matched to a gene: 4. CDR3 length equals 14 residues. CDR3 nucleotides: TGTGCCAGCTCACCGACAGGGATCGACTATGGCTACACCTTC. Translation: CASSPTGIDYGYTF.

The CDR3: CASSAQSGRADTQYF. The CDR3 DNA follows: TGTGCCAGCAGCGCCCAAAGCGGGCGCGCAGATACGCAGTATTTT. The chain employs TRBV7-3 and TRBJ2-3; weak D call: TRBD2 (6 bases). The ends were cut back, 5 bases at V and 4 bases at J, with 16 bases in the middle. Germline values: CDR1 SGHTA, CDR2 FQGTGA. This CDR3 has 15 amino acids.

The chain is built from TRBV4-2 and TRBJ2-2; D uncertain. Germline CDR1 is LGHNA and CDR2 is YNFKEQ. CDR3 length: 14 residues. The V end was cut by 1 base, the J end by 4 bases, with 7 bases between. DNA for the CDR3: TGTGCCAGCAGCCAAGGACTCCTCACCGGGGAGCTGTTTTTT. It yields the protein CASSQGLLTGELFF.

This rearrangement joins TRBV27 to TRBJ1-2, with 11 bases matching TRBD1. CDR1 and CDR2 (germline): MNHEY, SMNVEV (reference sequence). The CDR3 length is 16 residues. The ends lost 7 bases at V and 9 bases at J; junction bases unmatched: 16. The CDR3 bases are TGTGCCAGCACCCTTGCCCCGGGACAGGGGGTTTCATGCTACACCTTC. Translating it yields CASTLAPGQGVSCYTF.

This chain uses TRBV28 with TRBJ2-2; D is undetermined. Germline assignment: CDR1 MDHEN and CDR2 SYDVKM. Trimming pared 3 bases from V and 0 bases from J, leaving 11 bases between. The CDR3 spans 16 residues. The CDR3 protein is CASSFAVSSNTGELFF. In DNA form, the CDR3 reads TGTGCCAGCAGTTTTGCGGTGTCTTCGAACACCGGGGAGCTGTTTTTT.

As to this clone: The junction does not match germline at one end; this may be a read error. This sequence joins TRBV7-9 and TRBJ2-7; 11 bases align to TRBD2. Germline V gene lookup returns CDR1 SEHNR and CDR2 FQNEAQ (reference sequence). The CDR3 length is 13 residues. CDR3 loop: CASSVAGGDEQYF. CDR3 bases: TGTGCCAGCAGCGTAGCGGGAGGGGACGAGCAGTACTTC.

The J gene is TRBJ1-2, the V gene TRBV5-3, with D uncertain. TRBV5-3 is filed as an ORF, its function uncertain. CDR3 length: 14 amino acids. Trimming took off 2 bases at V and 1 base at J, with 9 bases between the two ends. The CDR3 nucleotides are TGTGCCAGAAGCTTTCGTATTATTAACTATGGCTACACCTTC. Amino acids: CARSFRIINYGYTF.

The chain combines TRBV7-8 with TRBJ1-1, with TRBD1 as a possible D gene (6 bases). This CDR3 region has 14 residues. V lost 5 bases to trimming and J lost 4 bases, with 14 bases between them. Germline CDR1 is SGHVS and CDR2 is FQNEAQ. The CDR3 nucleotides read TGTGCCAGCAGCCCGGGAGGGGGGACCACTGAAGCTTTCTTT. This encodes CASSPGGGTTEAFF.

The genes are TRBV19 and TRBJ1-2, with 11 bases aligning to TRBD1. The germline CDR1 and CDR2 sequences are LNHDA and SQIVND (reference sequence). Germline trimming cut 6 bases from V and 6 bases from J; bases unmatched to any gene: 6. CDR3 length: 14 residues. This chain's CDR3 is CASSLGQGADGYTF. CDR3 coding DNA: TGTGCCAGTAGCCTCGGACAGGGGGCGGATGGCTACACCTTC.

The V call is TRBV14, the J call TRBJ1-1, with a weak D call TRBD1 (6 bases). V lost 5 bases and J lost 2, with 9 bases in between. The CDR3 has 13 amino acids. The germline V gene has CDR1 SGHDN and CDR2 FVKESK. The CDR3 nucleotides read TGTGCCAGCAGCGCACAGGGTAACACTGAAGCTTTCTTT. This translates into CASSAQGNTEAFF.

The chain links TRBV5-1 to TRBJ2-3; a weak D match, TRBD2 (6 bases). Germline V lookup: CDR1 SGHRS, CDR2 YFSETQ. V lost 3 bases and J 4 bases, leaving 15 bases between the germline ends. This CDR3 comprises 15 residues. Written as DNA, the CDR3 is TGCGCCAGCAGCTGGCCACGGCGGGGCGCAGATACGCAGTATTTT. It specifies CASSWPRRGADTQYF.

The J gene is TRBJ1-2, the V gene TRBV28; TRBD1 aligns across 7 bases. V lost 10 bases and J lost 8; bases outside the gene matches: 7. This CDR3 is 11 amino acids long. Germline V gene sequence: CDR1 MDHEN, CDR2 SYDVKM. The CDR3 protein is CATDTGVGYTF. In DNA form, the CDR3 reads TGTGCCACCGATACAGGGGTAGGCTACACCTTC.

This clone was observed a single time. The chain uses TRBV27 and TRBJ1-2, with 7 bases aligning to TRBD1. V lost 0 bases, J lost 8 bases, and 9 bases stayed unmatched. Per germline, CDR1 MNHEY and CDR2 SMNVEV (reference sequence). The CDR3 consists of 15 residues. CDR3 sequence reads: CASSLSRGGAKGYTF. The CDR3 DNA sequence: TGTGCCAGCAGTTTATCGAGAGGGGGCGCGAAAGGCTACACCTTC.

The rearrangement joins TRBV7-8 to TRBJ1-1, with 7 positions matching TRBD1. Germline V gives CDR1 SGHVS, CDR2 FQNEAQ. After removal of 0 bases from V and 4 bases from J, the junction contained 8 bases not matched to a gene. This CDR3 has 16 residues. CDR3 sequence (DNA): TGTGCCAGCAGCTTAGCGCTGTGGACAGGCGCCACTGAAGCTTTCTTT. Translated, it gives CASSLALWTGATEAFF.

This chain's CDR3 is CASSLGGQGGTLGAFF. The CDR3 region has the DNA TGTGCCAGCAGCTTGGGGGGACAGGGCGGAACACTGGGAGCTTTCTTT. The genes are TRBV5-6 and TRBJ1-1, with 9 bases that match TRBD1. Trimming removed 0 bases from V and 10 bases from J; junction bases left unmatched: 13. CDR1 and CDR2 (germline): SGHDT, YYEEEE. The CDR3 runs to 16 residues.

CDR3 sequence reads: CASSQAASGSLVEQFF. In DNA form, the CDR3 reads TGTGCCAGCAGCCAAGCCGCTAGCGGGAGCTTGGTTGAGCAGTTCTTC. V usage is TRBV4-2 and J usage is TRBJ2-1; the match to TRBD2 covers 10 bases. Germline values: CDR1 LGHNA, CDR2 YNFKEQ. Trimming removed 1 base from V and 9 bases from J; junction bases left unmatched: 9. This CDR3 region has 16 residues.

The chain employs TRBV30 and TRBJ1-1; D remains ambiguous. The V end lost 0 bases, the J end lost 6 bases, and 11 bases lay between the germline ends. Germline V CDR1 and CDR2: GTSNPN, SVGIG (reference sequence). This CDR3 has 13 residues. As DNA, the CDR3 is TGTGCCTGGAGTGTATCTCAAGGAGCTGAAGCTTTCTTT. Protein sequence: CAWSVSQGAEAFF. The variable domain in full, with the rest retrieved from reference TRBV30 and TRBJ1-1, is SQTIHQWPATLVQPVGSPLSLECTVEGTSNPNLYWYRQAAGRGLQLLFYSVGIGQISSEVPQNLSASRPQDRQFILSSKKLLLSDSGFYLCAWSVSQGAEAFFGQGTRLTVV.

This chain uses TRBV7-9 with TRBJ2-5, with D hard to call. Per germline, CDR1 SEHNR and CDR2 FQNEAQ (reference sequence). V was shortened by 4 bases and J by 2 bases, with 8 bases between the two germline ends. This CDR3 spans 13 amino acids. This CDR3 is CASSSGLQETQYF. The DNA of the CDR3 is TGTGCCAGCAGCTCAGGTTTACAAGAGACCCAGTACTTC.

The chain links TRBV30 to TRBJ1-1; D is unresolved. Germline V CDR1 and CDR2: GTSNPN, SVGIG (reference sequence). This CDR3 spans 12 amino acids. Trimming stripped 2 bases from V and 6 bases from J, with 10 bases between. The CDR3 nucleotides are TGTGCCTGGAGTTTTGAGGGCCCTGAAGCTTTCTTT. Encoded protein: CAWSFEGPEAFF.

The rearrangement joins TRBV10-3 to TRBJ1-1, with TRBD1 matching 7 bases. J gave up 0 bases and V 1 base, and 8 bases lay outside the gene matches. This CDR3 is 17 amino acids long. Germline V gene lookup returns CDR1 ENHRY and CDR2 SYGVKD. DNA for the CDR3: TGTGCCATCAGTGAGTTATTCAGGGGGTTCTTGAACACTGAAGCTTTCTTT. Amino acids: CAISELFRGFLNTEAFF.

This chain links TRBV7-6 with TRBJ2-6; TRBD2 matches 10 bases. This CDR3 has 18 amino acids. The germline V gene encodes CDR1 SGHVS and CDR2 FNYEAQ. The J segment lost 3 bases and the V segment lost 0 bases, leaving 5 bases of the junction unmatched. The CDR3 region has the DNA TGTGCCAGCAGCTTAGCTACAGCGGGAGGGGGTGGGGCCAACGTCCTGACTTTC. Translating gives CASSLATAGGGGANVLTF.

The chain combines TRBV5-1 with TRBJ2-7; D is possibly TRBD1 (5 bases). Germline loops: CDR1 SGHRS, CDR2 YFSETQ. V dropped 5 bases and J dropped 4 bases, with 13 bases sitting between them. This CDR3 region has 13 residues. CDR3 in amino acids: CASRGEPGYEQYF. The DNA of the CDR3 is TGCGCCAGCAGAGGGGAACCTGGGTACGAGCAGTACTTC.

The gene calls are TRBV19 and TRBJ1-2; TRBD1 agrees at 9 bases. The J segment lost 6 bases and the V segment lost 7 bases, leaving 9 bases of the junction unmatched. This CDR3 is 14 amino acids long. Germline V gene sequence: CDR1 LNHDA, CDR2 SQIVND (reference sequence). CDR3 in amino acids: CASNIDRGIHGYTF. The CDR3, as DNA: TGTGCCAGTAACATCGACAGGGGGATACATGGCTACACCTTC.

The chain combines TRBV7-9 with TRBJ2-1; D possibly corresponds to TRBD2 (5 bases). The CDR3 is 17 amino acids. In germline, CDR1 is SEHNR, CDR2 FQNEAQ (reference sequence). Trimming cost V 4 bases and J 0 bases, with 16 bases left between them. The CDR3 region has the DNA TGTGCCAGCAGCTCAATGAGGGCCGCGAGCTCCTACAATGAGCAGTTCTTC. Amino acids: CASSSMRAASSYNEQFF.

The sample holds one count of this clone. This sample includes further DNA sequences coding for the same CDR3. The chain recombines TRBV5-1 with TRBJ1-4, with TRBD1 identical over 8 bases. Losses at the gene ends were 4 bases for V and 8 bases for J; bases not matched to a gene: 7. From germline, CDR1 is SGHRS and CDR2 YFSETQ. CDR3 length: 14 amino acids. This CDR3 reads CASSPGQGREKLFF. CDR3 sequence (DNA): TGCGCCAGCAGCCCAGGACAGGGAAGGGAAAAACTGTTTTTT.

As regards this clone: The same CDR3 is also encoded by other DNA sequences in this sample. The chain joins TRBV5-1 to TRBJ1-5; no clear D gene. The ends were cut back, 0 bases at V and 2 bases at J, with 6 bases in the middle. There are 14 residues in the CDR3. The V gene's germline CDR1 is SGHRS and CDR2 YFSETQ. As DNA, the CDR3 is TGCGCCAGCAGCTTGGCCGGGGGCAATCAGCCCCAGCATTTT. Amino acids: CASSLAGGNQPQHF.

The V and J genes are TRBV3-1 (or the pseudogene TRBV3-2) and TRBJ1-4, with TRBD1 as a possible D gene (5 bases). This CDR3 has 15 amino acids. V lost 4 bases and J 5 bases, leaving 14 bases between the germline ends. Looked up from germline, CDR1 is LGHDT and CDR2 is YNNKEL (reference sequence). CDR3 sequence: CASSPRQTPNEKLFF. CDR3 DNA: TGTGCCAGCAGCCCGCGACAGACCCCCAATGAAAAACTGTTTTTT.